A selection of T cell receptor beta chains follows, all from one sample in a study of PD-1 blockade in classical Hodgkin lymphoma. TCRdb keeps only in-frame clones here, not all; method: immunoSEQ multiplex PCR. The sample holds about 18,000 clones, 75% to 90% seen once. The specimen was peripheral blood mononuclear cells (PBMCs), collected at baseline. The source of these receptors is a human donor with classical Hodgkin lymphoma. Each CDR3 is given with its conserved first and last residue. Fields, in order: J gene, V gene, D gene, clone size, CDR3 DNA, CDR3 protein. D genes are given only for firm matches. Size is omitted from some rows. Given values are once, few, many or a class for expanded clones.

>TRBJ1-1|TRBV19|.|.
TGTGCCAGTAGTATAGGAACGGCGACTGAAGCTTTCTTT
CASSIGTATEAFF
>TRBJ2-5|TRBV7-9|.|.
TGTGCCAGCAGCTTTATGCCGGAAGAGACCCAGTACTTC
CASSFMPEETQYF
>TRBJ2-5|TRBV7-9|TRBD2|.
TGTGCCAGCAGGTTAACCGGGACTAGCGGGGAGGAGACCCAGTACTTC
CASRLTGTSGEETQYF
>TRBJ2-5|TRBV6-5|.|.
TGTGCCAGCATAGCAGAGGGAGGCTCCCAAGAGACCCAGTACTTC
CASIAEGGSQETQYF
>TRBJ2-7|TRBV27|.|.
TGTGCCAGCAGTGAAGGTACGCTAGTCTACGAGCAGTACTTC
CASSEGTLVYEQYF
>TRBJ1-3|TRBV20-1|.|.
TGCAGTGCTAACTCTGGAAACACCATATATTTT
CSANSGNTIYF
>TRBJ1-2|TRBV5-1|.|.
TGCGCCAGCAGCTTGGAAGTTCCGGGGGAGGATGGCTACACCTTC
CASSLEVPGEDGYTF
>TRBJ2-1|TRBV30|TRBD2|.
TGTGCCTGGGCCCAGGGACTAGCGGGATATGAGCAGTTCTTC
CAWAQGLAGYEQFF
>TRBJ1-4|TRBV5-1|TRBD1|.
TGCGCCAGCAGCTTACAGGGGGGGAAAGGAAAACTGTTTTTT
CASSLQGGKGKLFF
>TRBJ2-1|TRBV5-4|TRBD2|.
TGTGCCAGCAGCTTGCGACTAGCCAGCTTGAATGAGCAGTTCTTC
CASSLRLASLNEQFF
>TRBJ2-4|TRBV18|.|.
TGTGCCAGCTCACCACCGAGTCTAGCGGCCAAAAACATTCAGTACTTC
CASSPPSLAAKNIQYF
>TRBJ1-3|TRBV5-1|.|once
TGCGCCAGCAGCTTTTTTTCGAAATCGAACTCTGGAAACACCATATATTTT
CASSFFSKSNSGNTIYF
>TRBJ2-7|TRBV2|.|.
TGTGCCAGCGGCCTCAAGAGGGGAGTATCCTACGAGCAGTACTTC
CASGLKRGVSYEQYF
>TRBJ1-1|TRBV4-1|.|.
TGCGCCGCCAGGGGCATCCTCAAGAACACTGAAGCTTTCTTT
CAARGILKNTEAFF
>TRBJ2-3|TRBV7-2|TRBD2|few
TGTGCCAGCAGCCAAGGAACGGGGCGGGGGGGCACAGATACGCAGTATTTT
CASSQGTGRGGTDTQYF
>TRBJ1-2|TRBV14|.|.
TGTGCCAGCAGCCATGCCATTTTGTATGGCTACACCTTC
CASSHAILYGYTF
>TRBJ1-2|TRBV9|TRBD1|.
TGTGCCAGCAGCGGGGCCGACAGGGGATATGCCTATGGCTACACCTTC
CASSGADRGYAYGYTF
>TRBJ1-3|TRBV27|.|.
TGTGCCAGCAGTTCCCGGTTAGGGGCTGGAAACACCATATATTTT
CASSSRLGAGNTIYF
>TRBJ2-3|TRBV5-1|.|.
TGCGCCAGCAGCTTGGGAGCAGGGGCTAGCACAGATACGCAGTATTTT
CASSLGAGASTDTQYF
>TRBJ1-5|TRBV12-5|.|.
TGTGCTAGTGGTTTGGTTAGGGACCCAAGGATTCAGGATAAGGGCAATCAGCCCCAGCATTTT
CASGLVRDPRIQDKGNQPQHF
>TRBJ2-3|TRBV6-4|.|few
TGTGCCAGCAGTGAGAGGGGGGGGGACAGGCAGTATTTT
CASSERGGDRQYF
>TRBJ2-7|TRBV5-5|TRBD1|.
TGTGCCAGCAGCGTCATCCAGGGGGAGAGCTCCTACGAGCAGTACTTC
CASSVIQGESSYEQYF
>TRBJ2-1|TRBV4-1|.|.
TGCGCCAGCAGCCAAGTTAATATGATCTCCTACAATGAGCAGTTCTTC
CASSQVNMISYNEQFF
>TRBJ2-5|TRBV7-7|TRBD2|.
TGTGCTAGCAGCGAGGGACTAGCGGGGGACACGGGGGAGACCCAGTACTTC
CASSEGLAGDTGETQYF
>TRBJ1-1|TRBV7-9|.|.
TGTGCCAGCAGCTCCCATCGTCCCCTCCTTGGGTTGGCCACTGAAGCTTTCTTT
CASSSHRPLLGLATEAFF
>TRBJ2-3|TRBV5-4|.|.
TGTGCCAGCAGCTTGGCTCCGGGGGTGGATACGCAGTATTTT
CASSLAPGVDTQYF
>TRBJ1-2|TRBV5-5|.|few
TGTGCCAGCAGCTTGACAGACTATGGCTACACCTTC
CASSLTDYGYTF
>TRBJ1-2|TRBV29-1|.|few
TGCAGCGTTGAAGCCCGGGGCTACACCTTC
CSVEARGYTF
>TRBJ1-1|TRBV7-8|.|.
TGTGCCAGCAGCTTAGGGGGAACGAACACTGAAGCTTTCTTT
CASSLGGTNTEAFF
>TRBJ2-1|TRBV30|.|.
TGTGCCTGGAGTGGACCCCTCGCAGGGCCAAGTGAGCAGTTCTTC
CAWSGPLAGPSEQFF
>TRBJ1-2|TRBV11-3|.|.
TGTGCCAGCAGCTTAGCCGGGGGGAACCTGGGCTATGGCTACACCTTC
CASSLAGGNLGYGYTF
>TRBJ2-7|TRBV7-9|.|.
TGTGCCAGCAGCTTAGGAATCAAGGCTATCACCTACGAGCAGTACTTC
CASSLGIKAITYEQYF
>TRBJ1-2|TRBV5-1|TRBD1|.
TGCGCCAGCAGCTTGGGGGCAACAGGGGGCGTCTCTGGCTACACCTTC
CASSLGATGGVSGYTF
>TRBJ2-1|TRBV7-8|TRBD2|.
TGTGCCAGCAGCTTCGGACTAGATTACAATGAGCAGTTCTTC
CASSFGLDYNEQFF
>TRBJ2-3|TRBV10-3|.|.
TGTGCCATCAGTGGTATTCCGGAACCAGATACGCAGTATTTT
CAISGIPEPDTQYF
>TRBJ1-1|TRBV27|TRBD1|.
TGTGCCAGCGGGACAGGAGGGACGAACACTGAAGCTTTCTTT
CASGTGGTNTEAFF
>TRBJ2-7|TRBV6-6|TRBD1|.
TGTGCCAGCAGCCGGACAGGGCGAACCTACGAGCAGTACTTC
CASSRTGRTYEQYF
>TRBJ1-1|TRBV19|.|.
TGTGCCAGTAGTAGTCTGGGGGCGGCTGAAGCTTTCTTT
CASSSLGAAEAFF
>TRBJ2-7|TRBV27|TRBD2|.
TGTGCCAGCAGTAGCAGCGGGGAACCGGTCTGGGAGCAGTACTTC
CASSSSGEPVWEQYF
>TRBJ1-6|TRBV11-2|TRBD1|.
TGTGCCAGCACCGCCGGGACAGAATATAATTCACCCCTCCACTTT
CASTAGTEYNSPLHF
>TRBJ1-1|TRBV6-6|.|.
TGTGCCAGCAGTTACCGCCGGGGGGAAGCTTTCTTT
CASSYRRGEAFF